This is a list of T cell receptor beta chains from one sample in a study of cytomegalovirus exposure and HLA in healthy donors. Measured with immunoSEQ multiplex PCR; TCRdb has only the in-frame clones, and not every one. The sample records more than 90,000 clones, less than 80% being singletons. The sample consisted of PBMCs. The receptors were sampled from a man aged 40-55 years in good health and CMV-seronegative. CDR3s include the opening cysteine and the closing phenylalanine or tryptophan. A D gene is named only where the DNA matches it firmly. A clone size is listed for some rows: how often the clone was seen (once, few, many), or a class if it is expanded.

J,D,V,size,CDR3,DNA
TRBJ1-3,TRBD1,TRBV18,.,CASSADRASGNTIYF,TGTGCCAGCTCAGCCGACAGGGCCTCTGGAAACACCATATATTTT
TRBJ1-4,TRBD1,TRBV6-6,.,CASRAGGDNEKLFF,TGTGCCAGCAGGGCAGGGGGTGACAATGAAAAACTGTTTTTT
TRBJ2-1,.,TRBV7-2,few,CASRSPGSTYNEQFF,TGTGCCAGCAGATCACCGGGATCTACCTACAATGAGCAGTTCTTC
TRBJ1-1,TRBD1,TRBV19,.,CASSKPDRAPHNTEAFF,TGTGCCAGCTCAAAACCGGACAGGGCACCCCACAACACTGAAGCTTTCTTT
TRBJ2-2,.,TRBV7-7,.,CASSLVSGELFF,TGTGCTAGCAGCTTAGTCTCCGGGGAGCTGTTTTTT
TRBJ1-4,TRBD1,TRBV5-1,.,CASGLGTDFNEKLFF,TGCGCCAGCGGATTAGGGACAGATTTTAATGAAAAACTGTTTTTT
TRBJ2-7,.,TRBV2,.,CASSETAYEQYF,TGTGCCAGCAGTGAGACAGCATACGAGCAGTACTTC
TRBJ2-5,TRBD1,TRBV15,.,CATSRLLQGATSQETQYF,TGTGCCACCAGCAGACTTCTACAGGGGGCGACTTCTCAAGAGACCCAGTACTTC
TRBJ1-5,.,TRBV25-1,few,CASSETTGQPQHF,TGTGCCAGCAGTGAAACGACCGGGCAGCCCCAGCATTTT
TRBJ1-2,TRBD1,TRBV25-1,.,CASSDTGGGFYGYTF,TGTGCCAGCAGTGATACAGGGGGTGGGTTCTATGGCTACACCTTC
TRBJ1-2,.,TRBV7-9,.,CSSSLAPGVYGYTF,TGTTCCAGCAGCTTAGCGCCGGGTGTCTATGGCTACACCTTC
TRBJ1-6,TRBD1,TRBV6-5,.,CASSYWTGEYSPLHF,TGTGCCAGCAGTTACTGGACAGGGGAATATTCACCCCTCCACTTT
TRBJ2-4,.,TRBV5-1,.,CASSSTGGAKNIQYF,TGCGCCAGCAGCTCGACTGGCGGAGCCAAAAACATTCAGTACTTC
TRBJ1-2,.,TRBV19,.,CASSTWVRERTYGYTF,TGTGCCAGTAGTACCTGGGTCAGAGAGCGTACCTATGGCTACACCTTC
TRBJ1-3,.,TRBV19,.,CARAPDRASGNTIYF,TGTGCCAGGGCCCCGGACAGAGCCTCTGGAAACACCATATATTTT
TRBJ1-5,TRBD1,TRBV7-9,.,CASTTGGSAQPQHF,TGTGCCAGCACCACAGGGGGCTCAGCTCAGCCCCAGCATTTT
TRBJ2-5,TRBD2,TRBV5-1,.,CASNLGSGGALETQYF,TGCGCCAGCAACTTGGGAAGCGGGGGGGCCTTAGAGACCCAGTACTTC
TRBJ1-1,.,TRBV10-3,.,CAISDRLNTEAFF,TGTGCCATCAGTGACCGTCTGAACACTGAAGCTTTCTTT
TRBJ2-5,.,TRBV6-5,.,CASSSRTILQETQYF,TGTGCCAGCAGTTCCCGGACTATTCTCCAAGAGACCCAGTACTTC
TRBJ2-2,TRBD1,TRBV7-9,.,CASRAGTAPGELFF,TGTGCCAGCAGAGCCGGGACAGCTCCCGGGGAGCTGTTTTTT
TRBJ1-6,.,TRBV25-1,.,CASSEYSSYSPLHF,TGTGCCAGCAGTGAATATTCTTCTTATTCCCCCCTCCACTTT
TRBJ2-3,.,TRBV5-8,.,CASSLTSLPTDTQYF,TGTGCCAGCAGCTTGACTAGCCTCCCCACAGATACGCAGTATTTT
TRBJ1-1,.,TRBV4-3,.,CASSQDRGAGSEAFF,TGCGCCAGCAGCCAAGATCGGGGGGCAGGATCTGAAGCTTTCTTT
TRBJ1-1,.,TRBV11-3,.,CASSLEMGRKNTEAFF,TGTGCCAGCAGCTTAGAAATGGGGCGGAAGAACACTGAAGCTTTCTTT
TRBJ2-5,TRBD1,TRBV10-3,once,CAISARLGQQETQYF,TGTGCCATCAGCGCCCGGTTGGGACAGCAAGAGACCCAGTACTTC
TRBJ2-1,TRBD2,TRBV7-9,.,CASSLEERGDNEQFF,TGTGCCAGCAGCTTAGAGGAGCGGGGGGACAATGAGCAGTTCTTC
TRBJ1-2,.,TRBV28,.,CASTGGQHYGYTF,TGTGCCAGCACCGGAGGACAGCACTATGGCTACACCTTC
TRBJ1-2,TRBD1,TRBV25-1,.,CASSEPGQKTYGYTF,TGTGCCAGCAGTGAACCGGGACAGAAGACCTATGGCTACACCTTC
TRBJ2-4,.,TRBV7-8,.,CASSDSAKNIQYF,TGTGCCAGCAGCGATAGTGCCAAAAACATTCAGTACTTC
TRBJ1-5,TRBD1,TRBV19,few,CASSGQGSGQPQHF,TGTGCCAGTAGTGGACAGGGGAGCGGGCAGCCCCAGCATTTT
TRBJ1-2,.,TRBV5-1,.,CASSLALGDTYGYTF,TGCGCCAGCAGCTTGGCACTAGGGGACACCTATGGCTACACCTTC
TRBJ2-1,.,TRBV20-1,once,CSAPSDNEQFF,TGCAGTGCTCCCTCGGACAATGAGCAGTTCTTC